This TCR beta chain is from a study of cytomegalovirus exposure and HLA in healthy donors. Whole-study findings and limits: It was found in a later analysis that first-cohort TCR clusters tended to co-occur in the 100 to 150 validation repertoires.

TCRdb's copy holds only in-frame clones and misses some; the assay was immunoSEQ multiplex PCR. Here the sample spans 250,000 to 300,000 clones, approximately 86% being singletons. Germline CDR1 and CDR2: MNHEY and SMNVEV (reference sequence). CDR3 length equals 16 residues. The V gene end was trimmed by 0 bases and the J gene end by 7 bases; junction bases not matched to a gene: 3. This clone turned up a few times. Antigen unknown. The chain links TRBV27 to TRBJ1-6; 10 bases are shared with TRBD1. The TCR originated in a woman aged 18-30 years in good health and CMV-seronegative. The source material was PBMCs. CDR3 in amino acids: CASSLSWTGGNSPLHF. CDR3 bases: TGTGCCAGCAGTTTATCGTGGACAGGGGGAAATTCACCCCTCCACTTT.